These T cell receptor beta chains were read from a single sample in a study of T cells after yellow fever vaccination. TCRdb recomputed calls from the 5' RACE reads with MiXCR, one row per CDR3 protein. The table shows around 400,000 distinct CDR3 sequences, with approximately 10% occurring only once. Sequenced here: PBMCs, sampled on the day of the first yellow fever vaccination. These receptors were taken from a man in his late teens or twenties who received the YFV17D yellow fever vaccine. The CDR3 runs from the conserved cysteine through the conserved F or W. D genes are given only for firm matches.

CDR3,length,J,V,D
CASSLGDTGELFF,13,TRBJ2-2,TRBV7-6,.
CASSLTFSGANVLTF,15,TRBJ2-6,TRBV7-3,.
CASSLRGGLANYNEQFF,17,TRBJ2-1,TRBV2,TRBD2
CASTPGREYEQYF,13,TRBJ2-7,TRBV5-1,TRBD2
CASSLSPGTYEQYF,14,TRBJ2-7,TRBV7-3,.
CASTRGGGGGTGELFF,16,TRBJ2-2,TRBV5-5,.
CASSLAPAPSGYEQFF,16,TRBJ2-1,TRBV7-9,TRBD2
CATSELETDTQYF,13,TRBJ2-3,TRBV24-1,.
CASSPGTPRPENTGELFF,18,TRBJ2-2,TRBV11-1,.
CASSPSGPGTEAFF,14,TRBJ1-1,TRBV18,.
CASSLGAVTAYNEQFF,16,TRBJ2-1,TRBV5-1,.
CASSVAPSGASGELFF,16,TRBJ2-2,TRBV9,.
CSVECLITDTQYF,13,TRBJ2-3,TRBV29-1,.
CASSASGLWEGYTF,14,TRBJ1-2,TRBV18,.
CSARDRAGIYEQYF,14,TRBJ2-7,TRBV20-1,.
CASSLEVAGGTDTQYF,16,TRBJ2-3,TRBV5-1,TRBD2
CAIRDFQETQYF,12,TRBJ2-5,TRBV10-3,.
CSVEDQNTEAFF,12,TRBJ1-1,TRBV29-1,.
CAWSGYYEQYF,11,TRBJ2-7,TRBV30,.
CASSEAIGSGEETQYF,16,TRBJ2-5,TRBV6-1,TRBD2
CASSLAGRGTEAFF,14,TRBJ1-1,TRBV12-3/TRBV12-4,.
CASSIGQQGEQFF,13,TRBJ2-1,TRBV18,.
CASRPGLAGALPNEQYF,17,TRBJ2-7,TRBV6-1,TRBD2
CASSQDAGISEPQHF,15,TRBJ1-5,TRBV4-3,.
CASSDSATGELFF,13,TRBJ2-2,TRBV6-4,.
CASSLNGAEHTEAFF,15,TRBJ1-1,TRBV7-9,.
CARSFRQTSNYGYTF,15,TRBJ1-2,TRBV5-3,.
CASSGGVETQYF,12,TRBJ2-5,TRBV18,.
CASSEGKGTEAFF,13,TRBJ1-1,TRBV18,.
CSASTGNTNQPQHF,14,TRBJ1-5,TRBV20-1,TRBD1
CSARDARVGKLFF,13,TRBJ1-4,TRBV20-1,.
CASSLESGVLSNEQYF,16,TRBJ2-7,TRBV7-6,.
CASSEHYGTGKTPLHF,16,TRBJ1-6,TRBV25-1,TRBD1
CASRIRDPSLPQHF,14,TRBJ1-5,TRBV6-2/TRBV6-3,.
CAWSDDGGEPDTQYF,15,TRBJ2-3,TRBV30,TRBD2
CASSWSPSGGAGPDTQYF,18,TRBJ2-3,TRBV5-1,TRBD2
CASRGLADTQYF,12,TRBJ2-3,TRBV12-3/TRBV12-4,TRBD2
CASRPDSSNTGELFF,15,TRBJ2-2,TRBV4-3,.
CASSLGQAAYGYTF,14,TRBJ1-2,TRBV5-1,.
CASSLTGGSETQYF,14,TRBJ2-5,TRBV7-3,TRBD1
CASSLERQALTDTQYF,16,TRBJ2-3,TRBV5-1,.
CASSRLAGGRGETQYF,16,TRBJ2-5,TRBV12-3/TRBV12-4,TRBD2
CASSWEGADTQYF,13,TRBJ2-3,TRBV5-1,.
CSAREILGGPLNTEAFF,17,TRBJ1-1,TRBV20-1,.
CASSLASGDGYTF,13,TRBJ1-2,TRBV7-2,.
CASSLGRRSTEAFF,14,TRBJ1-1,TRBV7-2,.
CASSSSFTGELFF,13,TRBJ2-2,TRBV5-1,.
CSARDWGGNYNEQFF,15,TRBJ2-1,TRBV20-1,TRBD2
CASSLGMGMGQAFF,14,TRBJ1-1,TRBV7-2,.
CASSSEGQGGQPQHF,15,TRBJ1-5,TRBV5-1,TRBD1
CASSLAGTSGTQYF,14,TRBJ2-5,TRBV7-2,.
CAISESTPSGPHTGELFF,18,TRBJ2-2,TRBV10-3,.
CASSPGGTRTDTQYF,15,TRBJ2-3,TRBV7-2,TRBD1
CSAKVRLAGAYEQYF,15,TRBJ2-7,TRBV20-1,TRBD2
CASSPLGTQYF,11,TRBJ2-5,TRBV7-9,.
CASRYSKYPTQYF,13,TRBJ2-5,TRBV7-3,.
CASSLNRGANTEAFF,15,TRBJ1-1,TRBV5-4,TRBD1
CASSLAVRQGVQHEQFF,17,TRBJ2-1,TRBV12-3/TRBV12-4,TRBD1
CASSLGGWGQGMNTEAFF,18,TRBJ1-1,TRBV11-1,TRBD1